This T cell receptor (beta chain) emerged from a study of spatial heterogeneity in lung cancer. Noted time point: sample taken at primary tumor resection. Researchers sequenced whole RNA taken from tumor, nontumor lung or frozen PBMC without sorting. The CDR3 spans 13 residues. Germline loops: CDR1 MDHEN, CDR2 SYDVKM. V shed 3 bases, J shed 2 bases, and the junction held 0 bases outside the gene matches. TCRdb passed the 5' RACE reads through MiXCR, listing each CDR3 protein once. The repertoire consists of more than 80,000 distinct CDR3 sequences, with around 12% occurring once and the leading ten covering over 40%. This clonotype was recorded many times.

The material was PBMCs, obtained at surgery. The sequence was collected from a male donor with early-stage non-small cell lung cancer. V is TRBV28 and J is TRBJ1-2; 7 bases are shared with TRBD1. CDR3 coding DNA: TGTGCCAGCAGTTTGGGACAGAACTATGGCTACACCTTC. It translates to CASSLGQNYGYTF.